This T cell receptor beta chain was profiled in a study of cytomegalovirus exposure and HLA in healthy donors. Whole-study findings and limits: Certain indistinguishable V segments, among them TRBV6-2 and TRBV6-3, were excluded.

There are 13 residues in the CDR3. The germline V gene encodes CDR1 SGHDT and CDR2 YYEEEE. Trimming took off 4 bases at V and 6 bases at J, with 11 bases between the two ends. In this sample, this clone turned up a few times. The antigen is undetermined. The study ran its PCR with 60 Vbeta and 13 Jbeta primers. Assay used: immunoSEQ multiplex PCR; TCRdb lists only in-frame clones, some missing. The table has roughly 150,000 clones, 64% seen once; the top ten hold around 2.9%. The chain recombines TRBV5-6 with TRBJ2-4; maybe TRBD1 (6 bases). The receptor was isolated from a woman in her twenties or thirties in good health and CMV-seropositive. Sequenced sample: PBMCs. The CDR3 nucleotides are TGTGCCAGCAGCCTCCGGACAGTAAACATTCAGTACTTC. It translates to CASSLRTVNIQYF.